Listed here are 17 T cell receptor beta chains from one sample, sequenced in a study of shared clonotypes between healthy human individuals. Libraries were prepared by immunoSEQ multiplex PCR; TCRdb keeps only in-frame clonotypes and omits some of them. The repertoire holds 530,000 or so clones, with approximately 79% as singletons. The sequenced material came from PBMCs. Receptor source: a woman in her 40s in good health. Some clones in this sample may be carry-over from other donors' samples.

Many counts were recorded for this clone. The chain is built from TRBV4-1 and TRBJ2-7, with 8 bases matching TRBD1. V trimming: 3 bases; J trimming: 1 base; junction bases outside the gene matches: 2. The CDR3 extends over 14 amino acids. Germline V gives CDR1 MGHRA, CDR2 YSYEKL. This CDR3 reads CASSHRDRSYEQYF. The CDR3 DNA reads as TGCGCCAGCAGCCACCGGGACAGGTCCTACGAGCAGTACTTC.

The genes are TRBV30 and TRBJ2-1, with TRBD2 matching 8 bases. The CDR3 sequence is 13 residues long. The V segment lost 5 bases and the J segment 9 bases; nucleotides outside the gene matches: 9. Germline V CDR1 and CDR2: GTSNPN, SVGIG (reference sequence). CDR3 protein: CAWEKRESGEQFF. The CDR3 DNA sequence: TGTGCCTGGGAGAAGCGGGAGAGCGGTGAGCAGTTCTTC.

This clone was seen just once. The rearrangement links TRBV10-3 to TRBJ2-7; TRBD1 agrees at 9 bases. The CDR3 has 16 residues. Germline lookup yields CDR1 ENHRY and CDR2 SYGVKD. Unmatched junction bases numbered 5, after V lost 0 bases and J lost 2 bases. The DNA for the CDR3 is TGTGCCATCAGTGAGTCGACAGGGGGGTTGCCCTACGAGCAGTACTTC. It yields the protein CAISESTGGLPYEQYF.

The rearrangement uses TRBV28 and TRBJ2-2, with a tentative D call TRBD1 (5 bases). Germline values: CDR1 MDHEN, CDR2 SYDVKM. There are 17 residues in the CDR3. Trimming took 1 base from V and 5 from J, leaving 17 bases between them. CDR3 DNA sequence: TGTGCCAGCAGTTTATTCAATGGGGCAACGGGTACCGGGGAGCTGTTTTTT. It translates to CASSLFNGATGTGELFF.

The chain has TRBV4-2 and TRBJ2-1; 7 bases fit TRBD2. CDR3 length: 17 amino acids. The ends lost 2 bases at V and 8 bases at J; junction bases unmatched: 15. From germline, CDR1 is LGHNA and CDR2 YNFKEQ. CDR3 region: CASSQRGGAKQPDEQFF. The CDR3 DNA follows: TGTGCCAGCAGCCAAAGGGGAGGGGCCAAACAGCCAGATGAGCAGTTCTTC.

The chain carries TRBV28 and TRBJ1-4; perhaps TRBD1 as D (5 bases). The CDR3 is 16 residues long. Trimming shortened V by 5 bases and J by 3 bases, and 16 bases separated the two germline ends. CDR1 is MDHEN, CDR2 SYDVKM, per germline. The CDR3 protein is CASSVQYRNPNEKLFF. The CDR3 bases are TGTGCCAGCAGTGTCCAGTACAGGAATCCTAATGAAAAACTGTTTTTT.

V usage is TRBV5-1 and J usage is TRBJ2-5, with 10 bases fitting TRBD2. Germline V lookup: CDR1 SGHRS, CDR2 YFSETQ. There are 16 residues in the CDR3. The trim removed 2 bases at V and 4 bases at J, leaving 8 bases unmatched. Here the CDR3 reads CASSFSGRAQSETQYF. The CDR3 DNA sequence: TGCGCCAGCAGCTTCAGCGGGAGGGCCCAGTCAGAGACCCAGTACTTC.

The table lists this clone with many counts. The V gene is TRBV15, the J gene TRBJ2-7; D is ambiguous. The V gene lost 8 bases and the J gene lost 5 bases, with 22 bases spanning the gap. Per germline, CDR1 LNHNV and CDR2 YYDKDF (reference sequence). This CDR3 region has 15 residues. The CDR3 loop reads CATGSYDTGRHEQYF. The CDR3 nucleotides read TGTGCCACCGGATCCTACGACACCGGGCGCCACGAGCAGTACTTC.

This clone showed up just a few times. The rearrangement links TRBV10-1 to TRBJ2-3; D uncertain. The V gene lost 4 bases and the J gene lost 0 bases, with 11 bases spanning the gap. Looked up from germline, CDR1 is WNHNN and CDR2 is SYGVQD (reference sequence). The CDR3 contains 15 residues. DNA for the CDR3: TGCGCCAGCAGTGCGATACAAGCAAGCACAGATACGCAGTATTTT. Translation: CASSAIQASTDTQYF.

This chain joins TRBV12-5 and TRBJ2-2; 10 nucleotides line up with TRBD1. Germline loops: CDR1 LGHNT, CDR2 FRNRAP. The CDR3 runs 14 residues. J gave up 2 bases and V 6 bases, and 0 bases lay outside the gene matches. Written as DNA, the CDR3 is TGTGCTAGTGGGACAGGGGGCAACACCGGGGAGCTGTTTTTT. Translation: CASGTGGNTGELFF.

This clone was recorded once. This chain joins TRBV28 and TRBJ1-2, with D perhaps TRBD1 (5 bases). The CDR3 extends over 12 amino acids. CDR1 is MDHEN, CDR2 SYDVKM, per germline. V was clipped by 8 bases and J by 5 bases, with 12 bases between them. CDR3 region: CASGDLIYGYTF. The CDR3, as DNA: TGTGCCAGCGGGGACTTAATTTATGGCTACACCTTC.

This chain's CDR3 is CASSLSSGPSTDTQYF. Here the CDR3 DNA reads TGTGCCAGCAGCTTGAGTAGCGGACCTAGCACAGATACGCAGTATTTT. The genes are TRBV2 and TRBJ2-3; TRBD2 is a possible D gene (6 bases). CDR3 length: 16 residues. The ends were cut back, 6 bases at V and 0 bases at J, with 16 bases in the middle. Germline V gene lookup returns CDR1 SNHLY and CDR2 FYNNEI.

The chain joins TRBV11-2 to TRBJ2-3; 10 bases agree with TRBD2. With 5 bases clipped from V and 9 bases from J, the junction kept 20 bases outside the gene matches. In germline, CDR1 is SGHAT, CDR2 FQNNGV. This CDR3 is 18 amino acids long. CDR3 residues: CASSIRPGTSESAWTQYF. The DNA of the CDR3 is TGTGCCAGCAGCATTCGTCCCGGGACTAGCGAGAGCGCGTGGACGCAGTATTTT.

Of note for this clone: Other DNA sequences of this sample code for an identical CDR3. This chain uses TRBV19 with TRBJ2-5; possibly TRBD1 or TRBD2 for D (6 bases each). This CDR3 has 13 amino acids. V lost 5 bases and J lost 4, with 11 bases in between. Germline CDR1 and CDR2: LNHDA and SQIVND (reference sequence). The CDR3: CASSDRGRETQYF. Written as DNA, the CDR3 is TGTGCCAGTAGTGACCGGGGGCGAGAGACCCAGTACTTC. Full variable domain (missing parts from reference TRBV19 and TRBJ2-5): DGGITQSPKYLFRKEGQNVTLSCEQNLNHDAMYWYRQDPGQGLRLIYYSQIVNDFQKGDIAEGYSVSREKKESFPLTVTSAQKNPTAFYLCASSDRGRETQYFGPGTRLLVL.

V is TRBV19 and J is TRBJ1-4; no clear D. V was cut by 5 bases and J by 0 bases, with 7 bases left in between. In germline, CDR1 is LNHDA, CDR2 SQIVND (reference sequence). The CDR3 runs 14 residues. CDR3 DNA: TGTGCCAGTAGTCCCCAGACAACTAATGAAAAACTGTTTTTT. It yields the protein CASSPQTTNEKLFF.

This clone showed up just a few times. Other DNA sequences in this sample translate to the same CDR3. The rearrangement links TRBV19 to TRBJ1-1; D gene ambiguous. V lost 2 bases to trimming and J lost 1 base, with 5 bases between them. The CDR3 extends over 13 amino acids. Germline assignment: CDR1 LNHDA and CDR2 SQIVND (reference sequence). In DNA, the CDR3 is TGTGCCAGTAGTATATCGAGGAACACTGAAGCTTTCTTT. Its protein product is CASSISRNTEAFF.

The chain links TRBV6-5 to TRBJ2-2, with D maybe TRBD1 (5 bases). The CDR3 consists of 14 residues. V lost 5 bases and J 4 bases, leaving 11 bases between the germline ends. Germline values: CDR1 MNHEY, CDR2 SVGAGI. In nucleotides, the CDR3 is TGTGCCAGCAGTCCTCCAGGGTTCACCGGGGAGCTGTTTTTT. Its protein product is CASSPPGFTGELFF.